Shown below are 23 T cell receptor beta chains from a single sample sequenced in a study of blood T cell repertoires in COVID-19. TCRdb keeps only in-frame clones here, not all; method: immunoSEQ multiplex PCR. The sample records approximately 200,000 clones, roughly 81% being singletons. The material sequenced was peripheral blood. Receptors were obtained from a woman of 80 years or more with COVID-19, enrolled during active disease.

The genes are TRBV27 and TRBJ2-1; D gene unclear. Trimming removed 5 bases from V and 0 bases from J, with 11 bases in between. The CDR3 sequence is 15 residues long. Germline V CDR1 and CDR2: MNHEY, SMNVEV (reference sequence). The DNA for the CDR3 is TGTGCCAGCAGTCCACTTACGAGCTCCTACAATGAGCAGTTCTTC. Its protein is CASSPLTSSYNEQFF.

The chain couples TRBV4-2 to TRBJ2-7; D possibly corresponds to TRBD2 (6 bases). V was cut by 5 bases and J by 6 bases, with 11 bases left in between. The CDR3 extends over 12 amino acids. Looked up from germline, CDR1 is LGHNA and CDR2 is YNFKEQ. CDR3 nucleotides: TGTGCCAGCAGCTTTGGGGGGACCGAGCAGTACTTC. Translating gives CASSFGGTEQYF.

In its sample, this clone was seen once. The DNA for the CDR3 is TGTGCCAGCAGCCCTAGGGGCGGGGTAGAGTCCTACAATGAGCAGTTCTTC. This gives the protein CASSPRGGVESYNEQFF. V is TRBV11-3 and J is TRBJ2-1; D is possibly TRBD2 (6 bases). V gave up 5 bases and J gave up 1 base, with 18 bases separating them. Germline V lookup: CDR1 SGHNT, CDR2 YENEEA. The CDR3 spans 17 residues. Variable domain in full (rest from reference TRBV11-3 and TRBJ2-1): EAGVVQSPRYKIIEKKQPVAFWCNPISGHNTLYWYLQNLGQGPELLIRYENEEAVDDSQLPKDRFSAERLKGVDSTLKIQPAELGDSAVYLCASSPRGGVESYNEQFFGPGTRLTVL.

The V and J genes are TRBV27 and TRBJ2-7; 7 nucleotides line up with TRBD2. This CDR3 is built from 14 residues. The J segment lost 3 bases and the V segment lost 5 bases, leaving 7 bases of the junction unmatched. Germline V gives CDR1 MNHEY, CDR2 SMNVEV (reference sequence). The CDR3 sequence: CASSAPGRGYEQYF. The CDR3 DNA sequence: TGTGCCAGCAGTGCCCCAGGGAGGGGCTACGAGCAGTACTTC.

The V gene is TRBV11-3, the J gene TRBJ2-7; maybe TRBD2 (5 bases). Germline V gene lookup returns CDR1 SGHNT and CDR2 YENEEA. V lost 2 bases and J 5 bases, leaving 10 bases between the germline ends. The CDR3 is made up of 13 amino acids. The CDR3 DNA sequence: TGTGCCAGCAGCTTACGAGGGAGCGACGAGCAGTACTTC. Residues: CASSLRGSDEQYF.

The chain is built from TRBV5-1 and TRBJ2-3, with 8 bases identical to TRBD2. V shed 0 bases and J 0 bases; nucleotides not matched to a gene: 6. The CDR3 consists of 17 residues. The germline gives CDR1 SGHRS, CDR2 YFSETQ. CDR3 nucleotides: TGCGCCAGCAGCTTGGCCGGCGGGAGGTCTAGCACAGATACGCAGTATTTT. The encoded protein is CASSLAGGRSSTDTQYF.

The chain has TRBV5-1 and TRBJ2-1, with 13 bases fitting TRBD2. Trimming removed 0 bases from V and 9 bases from J; junction bases left unmatched: 6. This CDR3 contains 16 residues. Germline CDR1 SGHRS, CDR2 YFSETQ. The CDR3 is CASSLEGTSGAFEQFF. The CDR3 bases are TGCGCCAGCAGCTTGGAGGGGACTAGCGGGGCATTTGAGCAGTTCTTC.

This clone was detected only once. The CDR3 reads CASSLGSSVHEQYF. The CDR3 nucleotides are TGTGCCAGCAGCTTGGGATCCAGCGTCCACGAGCAGTACTTC. The chain is built from TRBV5-5 and TRBJ2-7; D gene ambiguous. From germline, CDR1 is SGHKS and CDR2 YYEKEE (reference sequence). The CDR3 has 14 residues. Trimming removed 0 bases at V and 5 bases at J, with 12 bases between.

The rearrangement links TRBV6-5 to TRBJ2-7; 11 bases agree with TRBD2. The V and J ends lost 0 bases and 4 bases, in that order; junction bases with no gene match: 2. This CDR3 spans 15 amino acids. Germline V gene sequence: CDR1 MNHEY, CDR2 SVGAGI. The CDR3 DNA reads as TGTGCCAGCAGTTACTCACTAGCGGGGGTGTACGAGCAGTACTTC. It translates to CASSYSLAGVYEQYF.

CDR3 in amino acids: CASSQVRTGDTQYF. The CDR3 DNA reads as TGTGCCAGCAGCCAAGTGAGGACAGGGGATACGCAGTATTTT. V gene TRBV3-1 (or the pseudogene TRBV3-2) combines with J gene TRBJ2-3, with 8 bases matching TRBD1. The CDR3 has 14 amino acids. The V gene end was trimmed by 1 base and the J gene end by 6 bases; junction bases not matched to a gene: 3. Germline V gives CDR1 LGHDT, CDR2 YNNKEL (reference sequence).

This clone was detected a few times. CDR3: CASSFTSPNTEAFF. CDR3 coding DNA: TGCGCCAGCAGCTTTACCAGTCCTAACACTGAAGCTTTCTTT. The gene calls are TRBV5-1 and TRBJ1-1; no definite D call. Trimming took 2 bases from V and 2 from J, leaving 10 bases between them. Germline CDR1 reads SGHRS; CDR2 reads YFSETQ. The CDR3 sequence is 14 residues long.

The gene calls are TRBV11-2 and TRBJ1-6; the D is unclear. The germline V and J ends were trimmed by 2 bases and 6 bases, with 8 bases remaining between them. This CDR3 has 14 amino acids. Germline values: CDR1 SGHAT, CDR2 FQNNGV. The chain's CDR3 is CASSLSRGNSPLHF. CDR3 in DNA: TGTGCCAGCAGCTTAAGCCGTGGTAATTCACCCCTCCACTTT.

The chain links TRBV29-1 to TRBJ1-2, with no clear D. With 4 bases removed from V and 3 bases from J, the gap between germline ends came to 12 bases. The CDR3 contains 13 residues. Looked up from germline, CDR1 is SQVTM and CDR2 is ANQGSEA. CDR3: CSVVLVRDYGYTF. DNA for the CDR3: TGCAGCGTTGTACTGGTACGAGACTATGGCTACACCTTC.

The chain uses TRBV2 and TRBJ2-6; D might be TRBD1 (5 bases). This CDR3 contains 13 residues. The germline gives CDR1 SNHLY, CDR2 FYNNEI. V lost 6 bases to trimming and J lost 4 bases, with 7 bases between them. The CDR3 DNA reads TGTGCCAGCAGAGGGGTAGGGGCCAACGTCCTGACTTTC. This encodes CASRGVGANVLTF.

This clone has only a few counts. V gene TRBV27 combines with J gene TRBJ1-4, with TRBD1 matching over 8 bases. The V and J ends lost 8 bases and 8 bases, in that order; junction bases with no gene match: 7. From germline, CDR1 is MNHEY and CDR2 SMNVEV (reference sequence). The CDR3 extends over 13 amino acids. The CDR3 spells CASGNRGREKLFF. In nucleotides, the CDR3 is TGTGCCAGCGGGAACAGGGGGAGGGAAAAACTGTTTTTT.

The chain combines TRBV15 with TRBJ2-5; 9 positions match TRBD2. CDR1 is LNHNV and CDR2 is YYDKDF in the germline V gene (reference sequence). The CDR3 totals 16 residues. With 4 bases clipped from V and 1 base from J, the junction kept 7 bases outside the gene matches. CDR3 coding DNA: TGTGCCACCAGCATGGGACTGACTAGCGGCCAAGAGACCCAGTACTTC. The encoded protein is CATSMGLTSGQETQYF.

The chain carries TRBV18 and TRBJ2-2, with TRBD1 identical over 7 bases. From germline, CDR1 is KGHSH and CDR2 LQKENI. The CDR3 is 16 residues long. V lost 0 bases, J lost 4 bases, and 5 bases stayed unmatched. The CDR3: CASSPPTGSTTGELFF. The CDR3 region has the DNA TGTGCCAGCTCACCACCGACAGGGTCGACCACCGGGGAGCTGTTTTTT.

The chain joins TRBV28 to TRBJ2-7; 7 bases are shared with TRBD2. Trimming removed 6 bases from V and 2 bases from J; junction bases left unmatched: 10. The CDR3 length is 15 residues. Germline V gene data show CDR1 as MDHEN and CDR2 as SYDVKM. The CDR3 region is CASRISHSGTYEQYF. For the CDR3, the DNA is TGTGCCAGCAGGATCTCCCACAGCGGGACCTACGAGCAGTACTTC.

The V and J genes are TRBV6-5 and TRBJ1-5, with D tentatively TRBD1 (5 bases). The CDR3 loop spans 13 amino acids. Deletions cut 8 bases from V and 3 bases from J, with 11 bases between. CDR1 MNHEY and CDR2 SVGAGI come from the germline V gene. CDR3 coding DNA: TGTGCCAGCCTTAGGGGACTCAATCAGCCCCAGCATTTT. This codes for CASLRGLNQPQHF.

The chain uses TRBV14 and TRBJ2-7; 8 nucleotides align to TRBD2. V lost 4 bases, J lost 7 bases, and 12 bases stayed unmatched. This CDR3 comprises 15 residues. Looked up from germline, CDR1 is SGHDN and CDR2 is FVKESK. The CDR3 here is CASSPTLAGPVEQYF. CDR3 coding DNA: TGTGCCAGCAGCCCTACTTTAGCGGGACCCGTGGAGCAGTACTTC.

The chain couples TRBV7-2 to TRBJ2-7; 8 bases match TRBD2. Germline CDR1 is SGHTA and CDR2 is FQGNSA. V was clipped by 1 base and J by 1 base; unmatched bases: 6. The CDR3 consists of 16 residues. This CDR3 reads CASSLVGGGNSYEQYF. As DNA, the CDR3 is TGTGCCAGCAGCTTAGTGGGCGGGGGGAATTCCTACGAGCAGTACTTC.

The chain joins TRBV7-3 to TRBJ2-5; 11 bases are shared with TRBD2. In germline, CDR1 is SGHTA, CDR2 FQGTGA. This CDR3 region has 16 residues. V lost 4 bases to trimming and J lost 4 bases; unmatched junction nucleotides: 8. The CDR3 region is CASSCPRLAGGETQYF. CDR3 nucleotides: TGTGCCAGCAGCTGCCCACGGCTAGCGGGGGGAGAGACCCAGTACTTC.

The chain recombines TRBV23-1 with TRBJ2-2, with D perhaps TRBD2 (6 bases). TRBV23-1 is flagged as an ORF with uncertain function. The CDR3 has 13 amino acids. The V end lost 4 bases, the J end lost 6 bases, and 9 bases lay between the germline ends. The CDR3 region is CASSLRDAGELFF. In DNA form, the CDR3 reads TGCGCCAGCAGTCTGCGGGATGCCGGGGAGCTGTTTTTT.